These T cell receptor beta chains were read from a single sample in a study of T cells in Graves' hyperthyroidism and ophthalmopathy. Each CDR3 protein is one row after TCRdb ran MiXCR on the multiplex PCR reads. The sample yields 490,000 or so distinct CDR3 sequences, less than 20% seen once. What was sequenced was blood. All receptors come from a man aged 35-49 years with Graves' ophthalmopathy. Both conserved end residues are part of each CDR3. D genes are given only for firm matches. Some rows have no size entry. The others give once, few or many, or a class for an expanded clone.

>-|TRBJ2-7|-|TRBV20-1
TGCAGTGCTAGTAACCCAGAGGGCCCTCCCTACGAGCAGTACTTC
CSASNPEGPPYEQYF
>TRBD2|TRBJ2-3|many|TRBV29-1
TGCAGCGTTGAAGCGCGAGCGGGAGCCACAGATACGCAGTATTTT
CSVEARAGATDTQYF
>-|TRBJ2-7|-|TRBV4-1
TGCGCCAGCAGCCAAGGACAGCCCTACGAGCAGTACTTC
CASSQGQPYEQYF
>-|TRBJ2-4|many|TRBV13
TGTGCCAGCAGCCGAACCCGGGGTGGATTCGCCAAAAACATTCAGTACTTC
CASSRTRGGFAKNIQYF
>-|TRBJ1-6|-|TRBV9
TGTGCCAGCAGCGCGGGGGGACAACCGTCATCACCCCTCCACTTT
CASSAGGQPSSPLHF
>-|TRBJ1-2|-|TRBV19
TGTGCCAGTAGTTTGCTCCCCGGGGCCGGAGCTAACTATGGCTACACCTTC
CASSLLPGAGANYGYTF
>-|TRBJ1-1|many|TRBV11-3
TGTGCCAGCAGCTACCCGAAGGGAGGAAGGATGAACACTGAAGCTTTCTTT
CASSYPKGGRMNTEAFF
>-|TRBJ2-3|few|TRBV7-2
TGTGCCAGCAGCTTGGGTCAGGGGGGTTGGAATACGCAGTATTTT
CASSLGQGGWNTQYF
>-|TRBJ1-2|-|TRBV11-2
TGTGCCAGCAGCTTGGGTACGGACGGACTCTATGGCTACACCTTC
CASSLGTDGLYGYTF
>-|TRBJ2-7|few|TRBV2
TGTGCCAGCGTCGTAGGATCCTACGAGCAGTACTTC
CASVVGSYEQYF
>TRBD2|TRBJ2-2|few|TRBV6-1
TGTGCCAGCACTGGGACTAGCGGGTTGGTCGGGGAGCTGTTTTTT
CASTGTSGLVGELFF
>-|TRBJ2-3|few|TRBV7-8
TGTGCCAGCAGCTTAGTTCGAGGGAGTAAAGATACGCAGTATTTT
CASSLVRGSKDTQYF
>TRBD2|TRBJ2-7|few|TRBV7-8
TGTGCCAGCAGCTTCCCTAGCGGGGTTTCCTACGAGCAGTACTTC
CASSFPSGVSYEQYF
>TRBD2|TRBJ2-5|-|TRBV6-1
TGTGCCAGCAGAAGACTAGCGGGAGAGACCCAGTACTTC
CASRRLAGETQYF
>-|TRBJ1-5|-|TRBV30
TGTGCCTGCAACCTAATAGCCGTGGGGGGCTTCAATCAGCCCCAGCATTTT
CACNLIAVGGFNQPQHF
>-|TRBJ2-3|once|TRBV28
TGTGCCAGCAGGGTCTTTGGTTCAGATACGCAGTATTTT
CASRVFGSDTQYF
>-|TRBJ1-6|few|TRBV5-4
TGTGCCAGCAGCTTGCAGGGACCCAATTCACCCCTCCACTTT
CASSLQGPNSPLHF
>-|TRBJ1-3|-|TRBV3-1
TGTGCCAGCAGCCAAGTCAGGTCTCTGGGAAACACCATATATTTT
CASSQVRSLGNTIYF
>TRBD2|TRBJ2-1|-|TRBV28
TGTGCCAGTACAGCGACTAGCGGCCACAATGAGCAGTTCTTC
CASTATSGHNEQFF
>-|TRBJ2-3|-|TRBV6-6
TGTGCCAGCAGTTACGGTACTAGCAATACGCAGTATTTT
CASSYGTSNTQYF
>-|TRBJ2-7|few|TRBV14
TGTGCCAGCAGCCCGCGAACGGGGATCAACAACTACGAGCAGTACTTC
CASSPRTGINNYEQYF
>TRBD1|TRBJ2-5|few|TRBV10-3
TGTGCCATCAGATCGACAGGGACGGGAGAGACCCAGTACTTC
CAIRSTGTGETQYF
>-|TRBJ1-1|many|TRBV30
TGTGCCTGGAGTGAACAACAGAACACTGAAGCTTTCTTT
CAWSEQQNTEAFF
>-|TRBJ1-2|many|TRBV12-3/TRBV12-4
TGTGCCAGCAGTCCCTATTTCAACTATGGCTACACCTTC
CASSPYFNYGYTF
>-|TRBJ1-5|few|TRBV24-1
TGTGCCACCAGTGATTTGGTCGACATGGCCCAGCATTTT
CATSDLVDMAQHF
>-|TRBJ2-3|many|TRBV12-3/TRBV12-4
TGTGCCAGCAGTTTACCGGGTACAGATACGCAGTATTTT
CASSLPGTDTQYF
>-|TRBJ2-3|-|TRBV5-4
TGTGCCAGCAGCTCGGATGACCGGGAGGATACGCAGTATTTT
CASSSDDREDTQYF
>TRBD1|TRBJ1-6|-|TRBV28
TGTGCCAGCAGTTTTCAGGGACAGACTAATAATTCACCCCTCCACTTT
CASSFQGQTNNSPLHF
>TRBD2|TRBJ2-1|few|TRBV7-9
TGTGCCAGCAGCTCCCTGACTAGCGGGAGAGGGAGTGAGCAGTTCTTC
CASSSLTSGRGSEQFF
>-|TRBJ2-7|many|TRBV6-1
TGTGCCAGCAGTGTCTCTCCCCTTCCTTACTACGAGCAGTACTTC
CASSVSPLPYYEQYF
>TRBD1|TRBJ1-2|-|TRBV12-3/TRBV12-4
TGTGCCAGCAGGGGGACAGGGAATGGCTACACCTTC
CASRGTGNGYTF
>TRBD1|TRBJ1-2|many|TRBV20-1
TGCAGTGCTAGAGATTATGGGACAGGGAAGAGTTATGGCTACACCTTC
CSARDYGTGKSYGYTF
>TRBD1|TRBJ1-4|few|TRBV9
TGTGCCAGCAGCGTAGATCAGGGGGGCAATGAAAAACTGTTTTTT
CASSVDQGGNEKLFF
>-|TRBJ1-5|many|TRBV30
TGTGCCTGGAGTAGGGAGACAGGAGGAAGCAATCAGCCCCAGCATTTT
CAWSRETGGSNQPQHF
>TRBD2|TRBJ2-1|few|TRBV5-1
TGCGCCAGCAGCTCCGGGGGGGCCGGCAATGAGCAGTTCTTC
CASSSGGAGNEQFF
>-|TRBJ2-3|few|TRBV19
TGTGCCAGTAGCTGGACCTCCGGCGAAGATACGCAGTATTTT
CASSWTSGEDTQYF
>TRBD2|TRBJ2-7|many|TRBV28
TGTGCCAGCAGAGCTGCTAGCGGGAGTTCCTACGAGCAGTACTTC
CASRAASGSSYEQYF
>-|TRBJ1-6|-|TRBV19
TGTGCCAGTAGTATAAGCGGACCTAAGGGGAGTTCACCCCTCCACTTT
CASSISGPKGSSPLHF
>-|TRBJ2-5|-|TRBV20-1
TGCAGTGCACGGAGGGGCAACCGCCAAGAGACCCAGTACTTC
CSARRGNRQETQYF
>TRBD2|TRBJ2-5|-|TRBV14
TGTGCCAGCAGCCAGGCGGGGGGCCTAGGGACCCAGTACTTC
CASSQAGGLGTQYF
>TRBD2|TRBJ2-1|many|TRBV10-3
TGTGCCATCAGTGAGGGAACTAGCGGGTACAATGAGCAGTTCTTC
CAISEGTSGYNEQFF
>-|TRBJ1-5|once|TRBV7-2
TGTGCCAGCAGCCCCCCCTTCGGGCCCCAGCATTTT
CASSPPFGPQHF
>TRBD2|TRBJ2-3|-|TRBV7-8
TGTGCCAGCAGCTTGAGGAGTAGCGGGGGAACAGATACGCAGTATTTT
CASSLRSSGGTDTQYF
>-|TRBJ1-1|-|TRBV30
TGTGCCTGCACATTTTACGCTGAAGCTTTCTTT
CACTFYAEAFF
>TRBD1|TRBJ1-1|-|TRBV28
TGTGCCAGCAGTTCCGGACAGGGAATGAGCACTGAAGCTTTCTTT
CASSSGQGMSTEAFF
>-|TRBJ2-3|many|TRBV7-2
TGTGCCAGCAGGAAAACAGTTTCTAGCACAGATACGCAGTATTTT
CASRKTVSSTDTQYF
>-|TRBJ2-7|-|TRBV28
TGTGCCAGCAGTTTTCCGGCGGCCTACGAGCAGTACTTC
CASSFPAAYEQYF
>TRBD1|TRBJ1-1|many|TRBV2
TGTGCCAGCAGAGACAGGGCTGAAGCTTTCTTT
CASRDRAEAFF
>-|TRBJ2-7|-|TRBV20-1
TGCAGTGCTAGAGATGGAAGGCTCGCCTCCTACGAGCAGTACTTC
CSARDGRLASYEQYF
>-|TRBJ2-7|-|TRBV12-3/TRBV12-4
TGTGCCAGCAGTCCGCGGGACCGACCAGGGGTCGAGCAGTACTTC
CASSPRDRPGVEQYF
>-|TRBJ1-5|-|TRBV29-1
TGCAGCGTTTCCGGGGGTTCTGGCAATCAGCCCCAGCATTTT
CSVSGGSGNQPQHF
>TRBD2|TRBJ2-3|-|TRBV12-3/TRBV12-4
TGTGCCATCAGTTTAAAACTAGCGGGAGGGCCCACTATCTTAGATACGCAGTATTTT
CAISLKLAGGPTILDTQYF
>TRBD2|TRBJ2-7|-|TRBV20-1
TGCAGTGCTGTCCTGACTAGCGGGAGGAACTACGAGCAGTACTTC
CSAVLTSGRNYEQYF
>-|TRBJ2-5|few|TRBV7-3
TGTGCCAGCAGCCATGGGGGGTTTGAAGAGACCCAGTACTTC
CASSHGGFEETQYF
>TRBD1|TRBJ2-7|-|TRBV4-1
TGCGCCAGCAGCCAAGATCTCGGACAGGGAGGACACGAGCAGTACTTC
CASSQDLGQGGHEQYF